A selection of T cell receptor beta chains follows, all from one sample in a study of CD8 T cells in Susac syndrome. MiXCR was run by TCRdb on the immunoSEQ multiplex PCR reads, yielding one entry per CDR3 protein. The sample records 160,000 or so distinct CDR3 sequences, 95% to 96% being singletons. Source material: CD8+ T cells from PBMCs. The source is a human donor with multiple sclerosis. CDR3s include the opening cysteine and the closing phenylalanine or tryptophan. The order of the fields is V gene, D gene, J gene, clone size, CDR3 DNA, CDR3 protein. A D gene is named only where the DNA matches it firmly. Expanded clones get a size class; other rows say once, few or many, or leave the size out.

V: TRBV2
D: TRBD1
J: TRBJ1-1
size: .
DNA: TGTGCCAGCCCTAGAGACAGGGGTCTTGTGTCTGAAGCTTTCTTT
CDR3: CASPRDRGLVSEAFF

V: TRBV2
D: .
J: TRBJ2-2
size: .
DNA: TGTGCCAGCATGACAGGCCCCAGGTTTGAGGGGGAGCTGTTTTTT
CDR3: CASMTGPRFEGELFF

V: TRBV29-1
D: TRBD2
J: TRBJ2-3
size: .
DNA: TGCAGCGTTGAAAAGGGTCTAGCGGGGGGGTGGACAGATACGCAGTATTTT
CDR3: CSVEKGLAGGWTDTQYF

V: TRBV9
D: TRBD1
J: TRBJ1-1
size: .
DNA: TGTGCCAGCAGCGGCGAACAGGGGATGAACACTGAAGCTTTCTTT
CDR3: CASSGEQGMNTEAFF

V: TRBV7-3
D: .
J: TRBJ2-3
size: .
DNA: TGTGCCAGCAGCCAAAGACATAACCCACTGGATACGCAGTATTTT
CDR3: CASSQRHNPLDTQYF

V: TRBV27
D: .
J: TRBJ1-2
size: .
DNA: TGTGCCAGCAGTTTAGGTCAAGGCTCTGGCTACACCTTC
CDR3: CASSLGQGSGYTF

V: TRBV9
D: TRBD2
J: TRBJ2-3
size: .
DNA: TGTGCCAGCAGCGGCGGGAGGCTAGCTTCTGATACGCAGTATTTT
CDR3: CASSGGRLASDTQYF

V: TRBV6-1
D: .
J: TRBJ1-6
size: .
DNA: TGTGCCAGCAGTGAAACGGCAGGGTGGAGGTCACCCCTCCACTTT
CDR3: CASSETAGWRSPLHF

V: TRBV29-1
D: .
J: TRBJ1-1
size: once
DNA: TGCAGCGTTGAAAGGGGTGAGACGGAAGCTTTCTTT
CDR3: CSVERGETEAFF

V: TRBV11-2
D: TRBD2
J: TRBJ2-3
size: .
DNA: TGTGCCAGCAGCGGGTTCGGGACTAGTCGGACGGATACGCAGTATTTT
CDR3: CASSGFGTSRTDTQYF

V: TRBV20-1
D: .
J: TRBJ1-1
size: .
DNA: TGCAGTGCTAGTATGCAGGGTCCATCAGCTTTCTTT
CDR3: CSASMQGPSAFF

V: TRBV30
D: .
J: TRBJ2-7
size: .
DNA: TGTGCCTGGAGGGACGGTTGGGGCTACGAGCAGTACTTC
CDR3: CAWRDGWGYEQYF

V: TRBV15
D: TRBD2
J: TRBJ2-1
size: .
DNA: TGTGCCACCAGCAGAGAGCGGGGGGGCATCAATGAGCAGTTCTTC
CDR3: CATSRERGGINEQFF

V: TRBV27
D: TRBD1
J: TRBJ2-7
size: .
DNA: TGTGCCAGCAGTTGGGGCGGGACAGGGGCCGAGCAGTACTTC
CDR3: CASSWGGTGAEQYF

V: TRBV5-4
D: .
J: TRBJ2-1
size: .
DNA: TGTGCCAGCAGTGGGGGGACCCAGAATTTAGGGCAGTTCTTC
CDR3: CASSGGTQNLGQFF

V: TRBV30
D: .
J: TRBJ1-2
size: .
DNA: TGTGCCTGGAGTGATGGCAGGAGGTTTGGCTACACCTTC
CDR3: CAWSDGRRFGYTF

V: TRBV6-2/TRBV6-3
D: TRBD1
J: TRBJ2-1
size: .
DNA: TGTGCCAGCAGCGGAGGACAGGGAAGTGAGCAGTTCTTC
CDR3: CASSGGQGSEQFF

V: TRBV20-1
D: .
J: TRBJ2-7
size: .
DNA: TGCAGTGCTCCCTCCGGGGGGCACTCCTACGAGCAGTACTTC
CDR3: CSAPSGGHSYEQYF

V: TRBV29-1
D: .
J: TRBJ2-1
size: .
DNA: TGCAGCGTGTTAGGACAGGGAGGGCCAAATGAGCAGTTCTTC
CDR3: CSVLGQGGPNEQFF

V: TRBV2
D: TRBD2
J: TRBJ2-5
size: .
DNA: TGTGCCAGCAGGCGGGGGGGCCAAGAGACCCAGTACTTC
CDR3: CASRRGGQETQYF

V: TRBV6-5
D: .
J: TRBJ2-7
size: .
DNA: TGTGCCAGCAGTTACTTTGGGCAGGGAGGCCACGAGCAGTACTTC
CDR3: CASSYFGQGGHEQYF

V: TRBV30
D: TRBD1
J: TRBJ1-2
size: .
DNA: TGTGCCTGGAGTTTCACCGGGACAGCCACCGGCTACACCTTC
CDR3: CAWSFTGTATGYTF

V: TRBV24-1
D: .
J: TRBJ2-5
size: .
DNA: TGTGCCACCAGTGCCGGGGTAGAGACCCAGTACTTC
CDR3: CATSAGVETQYF